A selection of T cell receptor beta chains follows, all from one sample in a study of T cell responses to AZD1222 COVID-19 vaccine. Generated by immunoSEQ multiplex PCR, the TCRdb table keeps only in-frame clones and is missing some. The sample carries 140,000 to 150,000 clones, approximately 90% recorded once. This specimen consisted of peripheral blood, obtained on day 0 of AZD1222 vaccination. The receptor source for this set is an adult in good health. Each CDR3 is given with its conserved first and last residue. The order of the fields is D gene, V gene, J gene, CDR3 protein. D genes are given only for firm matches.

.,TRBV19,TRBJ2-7,CASSANGRQGARRQGYEQYF
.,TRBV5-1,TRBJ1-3,CASSYYRSNPNSGNTIYF
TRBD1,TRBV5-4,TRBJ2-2,CASSPGGQMDTGELFF
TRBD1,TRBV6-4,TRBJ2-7,CASSVTTGDRQYF
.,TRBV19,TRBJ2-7,CAICHTHSSYEQYF
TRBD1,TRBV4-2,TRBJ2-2,CASSQDAGTGGTGELFF
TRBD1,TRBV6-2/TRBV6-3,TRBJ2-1,CASSYDRDRVYNEQFF
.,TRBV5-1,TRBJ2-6,CASSQRTAGANVLTF
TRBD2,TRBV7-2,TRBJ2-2,CASCTTGLAGNTGELFF
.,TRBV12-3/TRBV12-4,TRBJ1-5,CASSKQNQPQHF
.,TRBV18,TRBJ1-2,CASSPPSGVYGYTF
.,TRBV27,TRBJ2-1,CATGPADLQGEQFF
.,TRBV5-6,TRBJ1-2,CASSLYNQAVTFINYGYTF
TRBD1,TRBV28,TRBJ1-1,CASGYFRGREGTEAFF
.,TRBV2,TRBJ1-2,CASTETDYGYTF
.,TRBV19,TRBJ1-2,CASSRPVLGGTANYGYTF
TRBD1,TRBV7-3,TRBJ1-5,CASSPRDREQPQHF
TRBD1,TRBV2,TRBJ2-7,CASSVQGYEQYF
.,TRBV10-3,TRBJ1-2,CATQLGQSYGYTF
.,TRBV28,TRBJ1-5,CASSLSDQPQHF
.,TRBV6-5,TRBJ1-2,CASSTLNGGYTF
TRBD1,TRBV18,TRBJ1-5,CASSPTGGSGNQPQHF
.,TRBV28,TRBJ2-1,CASSEGGGLSNEQFF
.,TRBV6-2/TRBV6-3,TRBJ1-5,CASSLAIPNQPQHF
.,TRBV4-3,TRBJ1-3,CASSQGVGRGNTIYF
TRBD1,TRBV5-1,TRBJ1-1,CASSLAGGRNTEAFF
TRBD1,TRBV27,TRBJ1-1,CASSFWDRGWEVFWNTEAFF
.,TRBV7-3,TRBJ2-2,CASSYPPAGTGELFF
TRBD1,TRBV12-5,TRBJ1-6,CASGFGTGIYNSPLHF
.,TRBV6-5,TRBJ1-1,CASSYSKGLGTEAFF
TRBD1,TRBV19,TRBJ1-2,CASTSNSRQGRGYTF
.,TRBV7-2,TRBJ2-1,CASSLRPWDNEQFF
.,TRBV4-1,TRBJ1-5,CASSQDQGSNQPQHF
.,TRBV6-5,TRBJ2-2,CASTRDRQTGELFF
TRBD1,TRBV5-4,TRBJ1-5,CARSLLRQGGSSNQPQHF
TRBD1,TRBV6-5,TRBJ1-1,CASSTNRGRSTEAFF
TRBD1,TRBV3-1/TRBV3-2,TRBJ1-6,CASSQGGQGLSPLHF
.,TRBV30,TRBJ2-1,CAGGAHPSYNEQFF
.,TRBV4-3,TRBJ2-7,CASSPSPTGLYEQYF
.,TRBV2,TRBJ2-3,CASIRRLASTDTQYF
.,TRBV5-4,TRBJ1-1,CASSLGGRLEAFF
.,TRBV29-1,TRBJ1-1,CSVDVGAGTEAFF
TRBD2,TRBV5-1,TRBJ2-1,CASSILAGPENEQFF
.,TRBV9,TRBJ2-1,CASSVAAGSSYNEQFF
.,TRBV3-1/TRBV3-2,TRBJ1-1,CASSQAAGGNTEAFF
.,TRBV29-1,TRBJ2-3,CSVGVGRGASWTDTQYF
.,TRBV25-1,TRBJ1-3,CASSTGNTIYF
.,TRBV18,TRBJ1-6,CASSPTQRDSPLHF
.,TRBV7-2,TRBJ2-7,CASSPSGNPYEQYF
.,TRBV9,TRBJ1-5,CASSPYGDGNQPQHF
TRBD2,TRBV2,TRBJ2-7,CASSTPGLAGASEQYF